What follows are 11 T cell receptor beta chains derived from one specimen sequenced in a study of cytomegalovirus exposure and HLA in healthy donors. TCRdb's copy holds only in-frame clones and misses some; the assay was immunoSEQ multiplex PCR. The profile shows under 200,000 clones, roughly nine tenths of them singletons. Sequencing was performed on PBMCs. The receptors were sampled from a woman under 30 in good health and CMV-seropositive.

The genes are TRBV7-9 and TRBJ2-5, with 8 bases lining up with TRBD2. The V segment lost 6 bases and the J segment 2 bases; nucleotides outside the gene matches: 11. Germline loops: CDR1 SEHNR, CDR2 FQNEAQ (reference sequence). There are 16 residues in the CDR3. The CDR3 region has the DNA TGTGCCAGCAGTCCGCCGGGAGCGGGAGCACAAGAGACCCAGTACTTC. It is translated as CASSPPGAGAQETQYF.

The chain recombines TRBV6-5 with TRBJ1-2; possibly TRBD1 for D (6 bases). With 5 bases removed from V and 6 bases from J, the gap between germline ends came to 13 bases. The CDR3 runs 13 residues. Germline-derived CDR1 and CDR2 are MNHEY and SVGAGI. CDR3 loop: CASSKDRYNGYTF. The DNA for the CDR3 is TGTGCCAGCAGTAAGGACAGATATAATGGCTACACCTTC.

This clone came up a few times. The genes are TRBV5-4 and TRBJ1-4; D is ambiguous. The CDR3 is made up of 14 amino acids. V lost 4 bases and J 0 bases, leaving 7 bases between the germline ends. The germline gives CDR1 SGHNT, CDR2 YYREEE (reference sequence). In DNA, the CDR3 is TGTGCCAGCAGCCACAATCCAACTAATGAAAAACTGTTTTTT. It codes for CASSHNPTNEKLFF.

The V and J genes are TRBV4-3 and TRBJ2-2; a possible D gene is TRBD2 (5 bases). The germline V gene has CDR1 LGHNA and CDR2 YSLEER. The CDR3 contains 15 residues. V lost 8 bases and J lost 1, with 14 bases in between. CDR3 region: CASGKDYGNTGELFF. CDR3 in DNA: TGCGCCAGCGGGAAAGACTACGGGAACACCGGGGAGCTGTTTTTT.

J is TRBJ1-2 and V is TRBV2, with D possibly TRBD1 on 6 matching bases. The V and J ends lost 8 bases and 0 bases respectively, with 19 bases between them. Germline loops: CDR1 SNHLY, CDR2 FYNNEI. The CDR3 runs 16 residues. The CDR3 bases are TGTGCCAGCCAGTCTCCGGGACACCGATCTAACTATGGCTACACCTTC. This sequence encodes CASQSPGHRSNYGYTF.

A few counts support this clone. This chain uses TRBV28 with TRBJ1-2; 7 positions match TRBD1. The CDR3 totals 14 residues. V gave up 6 bases and J gave up 8 bases; unmatched junction bases: 12. Germline V CDR1 and CDR2: MDHEN, SYDVKM. The DNA for the CDR3 is TGTGCCAGCAGCCGACTTCAGGGGGGCCACGGCTACACCTTC. Translated: CASSRLQGGHGYTF.

In this sample, this clone turned up once. The chain employs TRBV15 and TRBJ1-5, with D uncertain. Trimming shortened V by 3 bases and J by 3 bases, and 6 bases separated the two germline ends. The length of the CDR3 is 13 residues. Per the germline V gene, CDR1 is LNHNV and CDR2 is YYDKDF (reference sequence). CDR3 coding DNA: TGTGCCACCAGCAGTAAAATCAATCAGCCCCAGCATTTT. Translating gives CATSSKINQPQHF.

V is TRBV5-4 and J is TRBJ2-7; TRBD1 matches at 8 bases. CDR1 is SGHNT and CDR2 is YYREEE in the germline V gene (reference sequence). The CDR3 has 14 residues. V was clipped by 3 bases and J by 4 bases; unmatched bases: 6. The CDR3 region is CASSSGQGSYEQYF. In DNA, the CDR3 is TGTGCCAGCAGCTCAGGACAGGGCTCATACGAGCAGTACTTC.

The chain joins TRBV7-9 to TRBJ1-3, with 7 bases aligning to TRBD1. Germline V gene lookup returns CDR1 SEHNR and CDR2 FQNEAQ (reference sequence). The CDR3 length is 17 residues. Unmatched junction bases numbered 7, after V lost 2 bases and J lost 0 bases. The CDR3 DNA follows: TGTGCCAGCAGCTTATTGGGGACAGCGATCTCTGGAAACACCATATATTTT. Encoded protein: CASSLLGTAISGNTIYF.

The V gene is TRBV14, the J gene TRBJ1-1; D uncertain. Trimming stripped 0 bases from V and 11 bases from J, with 10 bases between. This CDR3 has 12 residues. Germline CDR1 SGHDN, CDR2 FVKESK. The CDR3, as DNA: TGTGCCAGCAGCCAAGAGGGCATCTACGCTTTCTTT. It yields the protein CASSQEGIYAFF. Together with reference TRBV14 and TRBJ1-1, the CDR3 gives the full variable domain: EAGVTQFPSHSVIEKGQTVTLRCDPISGHDNLYWYRRVMGKEIKFLLHFVKESKQDESGMPNNRFLAERTGGTYSTLKVQPAELEDSGVYFCASSQEGIYAFFGQGTRLTVV.

This chain uses TRBV5-4 with TRBJ2-7, with a weak D call TRBD2 (5 bases). The CDR3 covers 10 residues. V was trimmed by 5 bases and J by 5 bases, leaving 5 bases between them. Germline CDR1 is SGHNT and CDR2 is YYREEE (reference sequence). CDR3 loop: CASRGDEQYF. CDR3 nucleotide sequence: TGTGCCAGCAGGGGAGACGAGCAGTACTTC. Based on the CDR3 plus reference TRBV5-4 and TRBJ2-7, the full variable domain is ETGVTQSPTHLIKTRGQQVTLRCSSQSGHNTVSWYQQALGQGPQFIFQYYREEENGRGNFPPRFSGLQFPNYSSELNVNALELDDSALYLCASRGDEQYFGPGTRLTVT.